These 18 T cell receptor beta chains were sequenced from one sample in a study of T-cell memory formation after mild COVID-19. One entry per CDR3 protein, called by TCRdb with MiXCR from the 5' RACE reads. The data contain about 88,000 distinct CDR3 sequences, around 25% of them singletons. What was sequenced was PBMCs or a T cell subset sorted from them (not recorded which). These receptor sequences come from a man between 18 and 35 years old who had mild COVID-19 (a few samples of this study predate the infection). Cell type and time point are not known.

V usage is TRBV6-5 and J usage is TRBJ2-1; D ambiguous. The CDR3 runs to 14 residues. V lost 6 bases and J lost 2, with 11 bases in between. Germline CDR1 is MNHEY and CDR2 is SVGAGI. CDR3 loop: CASRGSVPYNEQFF. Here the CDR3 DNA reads TGTGCCAGCAGAGGCTCGGTACCCTACAATGAGCAGTTCTTC.

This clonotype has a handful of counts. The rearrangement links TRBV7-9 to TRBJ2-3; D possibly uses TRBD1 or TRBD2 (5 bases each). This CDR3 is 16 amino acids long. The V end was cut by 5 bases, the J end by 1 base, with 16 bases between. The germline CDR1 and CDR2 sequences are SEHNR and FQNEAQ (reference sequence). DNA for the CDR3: TGTGCCAGCAGCCGCCCCGGAGGACAAGGCACAGATACGCAGTATTTT. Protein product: CASSRPGGQGTDTQYF.

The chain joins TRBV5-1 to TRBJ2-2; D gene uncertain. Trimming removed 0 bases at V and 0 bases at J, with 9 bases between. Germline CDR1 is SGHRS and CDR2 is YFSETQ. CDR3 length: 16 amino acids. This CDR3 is CASSLVQTSNTGELFF. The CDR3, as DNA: TGCGCCAGCAGCTTGGTACAGACGTCGAACACCGGGGAGCTGTTTTTT.

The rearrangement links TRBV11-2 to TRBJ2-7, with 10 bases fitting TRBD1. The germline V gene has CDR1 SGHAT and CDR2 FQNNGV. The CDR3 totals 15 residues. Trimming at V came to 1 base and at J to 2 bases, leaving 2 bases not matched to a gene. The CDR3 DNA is TGTGCCAGCAGCTTAGGGACAGGGGGGACCTACGAGCAGTACTTC. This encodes CASSLGTGGTYEQYF.

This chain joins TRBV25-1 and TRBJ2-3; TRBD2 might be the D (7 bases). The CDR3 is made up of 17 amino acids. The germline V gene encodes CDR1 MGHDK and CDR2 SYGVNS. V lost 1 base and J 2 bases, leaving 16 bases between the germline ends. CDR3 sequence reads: CASSEFPRGGHTDTQYF. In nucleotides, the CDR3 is TGTGCCAGCAGTGAATTCCCTCGCGGGGGCCACACAGATACGCAGTATTTT.

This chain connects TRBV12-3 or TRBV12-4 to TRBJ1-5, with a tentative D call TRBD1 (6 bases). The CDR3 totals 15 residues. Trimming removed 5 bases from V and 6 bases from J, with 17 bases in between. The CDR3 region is CASSPGVGGFQPQHF. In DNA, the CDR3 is TGTGCCAGCAGTCCGGGGGTCGGGGGCTTTCAGCCCCAGCATTTT.

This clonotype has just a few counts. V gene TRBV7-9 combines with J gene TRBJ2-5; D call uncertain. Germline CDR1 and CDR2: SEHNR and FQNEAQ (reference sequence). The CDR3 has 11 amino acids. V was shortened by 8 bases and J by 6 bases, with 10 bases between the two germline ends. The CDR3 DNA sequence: TGTGCCAGCGGAGTGGGAAAGACCCAGTACTTC. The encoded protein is CASGVGKTQYF.

The CDR3 loop is CASSLAGTYNEQFF. The CDR3 DNA sequence: TGTGCCAGCAGTTTGGCGGGTACCTACAATGAGCAGTTCTTC. The chain has TRBV27 and TRBJ2-1, with D possibly matching TRBD2 (5 bases). This CDR3 has 14 residues. With 3 bases removed from V and 2 bases from J, the gap between germline ends came to 8 bases. Per the germline V gene, CDR1 is MNHEY and CDR2 is SMNVEV (reference sequence).

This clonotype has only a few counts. CDR3 DNA sequence: TGCAGTGCGGGGGCTAGTGGGGCCGAGACCCAGTACTTC. It translates to CSAGASGAETQYF. V and J are TRBV20-1 and TRBJ2-5; D might be TRBD1 (6 bases). The V gene lost 6 bases and the J gene lost 5 bases, with 16 bases spanning the gap. CDR3 size: 13 residues. From germline, CDR1 is DFQATT and CDR2 SNEGSKA (reference sequence).

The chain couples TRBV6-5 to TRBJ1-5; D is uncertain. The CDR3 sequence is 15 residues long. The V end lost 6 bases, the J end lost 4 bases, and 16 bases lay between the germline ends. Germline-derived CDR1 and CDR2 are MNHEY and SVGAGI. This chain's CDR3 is CASRRRGVGNQPQHF. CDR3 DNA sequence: TGTGCCAGCAGGCGACGGGGAGTGGGGAATCAGCCCCAGCATTTT.

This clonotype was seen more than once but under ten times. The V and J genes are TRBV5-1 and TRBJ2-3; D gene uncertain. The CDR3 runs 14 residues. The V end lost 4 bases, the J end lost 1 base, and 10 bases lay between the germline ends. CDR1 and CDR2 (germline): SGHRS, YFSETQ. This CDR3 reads CASSLEQRTDTQYF. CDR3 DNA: TGCGCCAGCAGCCTAGAACAGCGCACAGATACGCAGTATTTT.

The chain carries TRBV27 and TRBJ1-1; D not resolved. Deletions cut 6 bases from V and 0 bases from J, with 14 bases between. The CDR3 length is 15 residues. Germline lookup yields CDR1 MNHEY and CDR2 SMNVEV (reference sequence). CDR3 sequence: CASSHTGRLNTEAFF. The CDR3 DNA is TGTGCCAGCAGCCATACCGGGAGACTGAACACTGAAGCTTTCTTT.

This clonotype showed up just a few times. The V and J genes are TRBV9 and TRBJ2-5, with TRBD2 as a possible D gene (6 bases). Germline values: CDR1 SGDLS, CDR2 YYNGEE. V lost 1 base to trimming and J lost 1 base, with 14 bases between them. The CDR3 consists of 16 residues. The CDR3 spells CASSVLRDFIQETQYF. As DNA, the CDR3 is TGTGCCAGCAGCGTACTGAGGGACTTCATCCAAGAGACCCAGTACTTC.

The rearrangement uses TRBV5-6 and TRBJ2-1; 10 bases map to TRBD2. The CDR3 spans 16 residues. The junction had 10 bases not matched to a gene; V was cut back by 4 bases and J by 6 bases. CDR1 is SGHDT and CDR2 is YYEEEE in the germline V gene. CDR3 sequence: CASSLSGGASVNEQFF. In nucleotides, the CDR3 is TGTGCCAGCAGCCTAAGCGGGGGGGCTTCCGTCAATGAGCAGTTCTTC.

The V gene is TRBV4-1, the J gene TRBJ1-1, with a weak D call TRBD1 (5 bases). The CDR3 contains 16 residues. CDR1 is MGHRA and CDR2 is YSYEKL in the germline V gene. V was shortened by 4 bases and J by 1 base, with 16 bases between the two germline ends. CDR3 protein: CASSLPRIGTNTEAFF. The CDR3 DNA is TGCGCCAGCAGCCTACCCCGCATTGGGACGAACACTGAAGCTTTCTTT.

DNA of the CDR3: TGTGCCAGCAGTTTACTGGGGACAACCGGTAGCTATGGCTACACCTTC. Translated: CASSLLGTTGSYGYTF. The V gene is TRBV27, the J gene TRBJ1-2, with a possible D match to TRBD1 (6 bases). The CDR3 is made up of 16 amino acids. The germline V and J ends were trimmed by 2 bases and 4 bases, with 17 bases remaining between them. Per the germline V gene, CDR1 is MNHEY and CDR2 is SMNVEV (reference sequence).

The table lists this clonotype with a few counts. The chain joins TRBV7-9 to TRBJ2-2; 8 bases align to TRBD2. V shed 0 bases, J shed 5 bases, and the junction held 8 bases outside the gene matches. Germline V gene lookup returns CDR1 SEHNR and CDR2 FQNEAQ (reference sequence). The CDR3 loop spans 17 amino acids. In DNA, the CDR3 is TGTGCCAGCAGCTTAGCCCTGGCGGGGGGCCAAACCGGGGAGCTGTTTTTT. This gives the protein CASSLALAGGQTGELFF.

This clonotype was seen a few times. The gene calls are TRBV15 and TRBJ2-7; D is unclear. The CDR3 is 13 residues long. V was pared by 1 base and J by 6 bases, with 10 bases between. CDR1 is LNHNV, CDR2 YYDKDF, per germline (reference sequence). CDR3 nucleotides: TGTGCCACCAGCAGAGCCCGCATCGGCGAGCAGTACGTC. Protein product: CATSRARIGEQYV.